This T cell receptor (beta chain) was found in a study of Ad26.COV2.S vaccination and SARS-CoV-2 variants. Turning to the study itself: Administration of Ad26.COV2.S was intramuscular, either once or twice 56 days apart.

Treatment specified: around 19 received Ad26.COV2.S at low or high dose, single or two shots; about 5 received placebo; per-sample allocation not given. Sampling happened 63 days after the first vaccine or placebo injection. In germline, CDR1 is LNHDA, CDR2 SQIVND (reference sequence). CDR3 length equals 14 residues. J lost 5 bases, V lost 5 bases, and 4 bases had no gene match. The table came from immunoSEQ multiplex PCR; TCRdb's copy has only in-frame clones and leaves some out. The sample lists fewer than 800,000 clones, approximately 88% occurring once. The TCR sequence derives from a person aged 18-60 years who received the Ad26.COV2.S COVID-19 vaccine or a placebo. The chain employs TRBV19 and TRBJ2-5; TRBD2 matches 11 bases. The starting material was peripheral blood, obtained in a trial of Ad26.COV2.S vaccine versus placebo. This CDR3 is CASSLAGGKETQYF. CDR3 nucleotides: TGTGCCAGTAGTTTAGCGGGGGGGAAGGAGACCCAGTACTTC.